This record concerns one T cell receptor beta chain sequence. Its antigen is as yet unknown. Every patient experienced relapse after autologous stem cell transplantation, and brentuximab vedotin exposure varied. Germline values: CDR1 SNHLY, CDR2 FYNNEI. There are 22 residues in the CDR3. Trimming took off 3 bases at V and 2 bases at J, with 32 bases between the two ends. This record comes from a study of PD-1 blockade in classical Hodgkin lymphoma. Study findings and constraints: Unlike CD8+ TCR diversity, which did not rise significantly by C4D1, CD4+ TCR diversity did.

Assay: immunoSEQ multiplex PCR; the TCRdb copy retains only in-frame clones and omits some. The sample has about 54,000 clones, around 93% seen once. This TCR was sampled from a human donor with classical Hodgkin lymphoma. This chain connects TRBV2 to TRBJ2-4; possibly TRBD2 for D (7 bases). The sequenced sample was peripheral blood mononuclear cells (PBMCs), obtained before the second cycle of nivolumab. The CDR3 region has the DNA TGTGCCAGCAGTGACCCGCGGGGGCCTGGGGGGCTATTATTGGGAACCAAAAACATTCAGTACTTC. Translation gives CASSDPRGPGGLLLGTKNIQYF.